These 10 T cell receptor beta chains came from one sample sequenced in a study of shared clonotypes between healthy human individuals. Only in-frame clones appear in the TCRdb table, and some are missing; sequencing was by immunoSEQ multiplex PCR. Here the sample spans a few million clones, roughly 90% being singletons. Sequenced material: naive CD4+ T cells from PBMCs. Subset of the sample: CD45RA+ positively selected. These receptors came from a man younger than 35 in good health. Some clones in this sample may be carry-over from other donors' samples.

This chain uses TRBV27 with TRBJ1-4, with TRBD1 matching 7 bases. CDR1 is MNHEY and CDR2 is SMNVEV in the germline V gene (reference sequence). The V and J ends lost 4 bases and 6 bases, in that order; junction bases with no gene match: 11. The CDR3 runs to 16 residues. CDR3 protein: CASSSSTATGDEKLFF. The CDR3, as DNA: TGTGCCAGCAGTTCCTCGACGGCCACAGGGGATGAAAAACTGTTTTTT.

This chain links TRBV11-2 with TRBJ1-2; tentatively, D is TRBD1 (6 bases). This CDR3 contains 13 residues. Germline CDR1 SGHAT, CDR2 FQNNGV. V lost 1 base to trimming and J lost 5 bases, with 8 bases between them. In nucleotides, the CDR3 is TGTGCCAGCAGCTTAGTGGGGGCTTATGGCTACACCTTC. Amino acid sequence: CASSLVGAYGYTF.

The chain couples TRBV30 to TRBJ1-3, with D possibly being TRBD1 (5 bases). CDR3 size: 14 residues. The V gene lost 5 bases and the J gene lost 0 bases, with 11 bases spanning the gap. Germline-derived CDR1 and CDR2 are GTSNPN and SVGIG (reference sequence). The CDR3 here is CAWGASFSGNTIYF. The CDR3, as DNA: TGTGCCTGGGGGGCCTCCTTCTCTGGAAACACCATATATTTT.

This clone was counted a few times. The CDR3 nucleotides read TGTGCCAGCACTCCCGGTCGGCCCTACGAGCAGTACTTC. This codes for CASTPGRPYEQYF. J is TRBJ2-7 and V is TRBV2; unclear D gene. CDR3 size: 13 residues. In germline, CDR1 is SNHLY, CDR2 FYNNEI. The ends were cut back, 7 bases at V and 2 bases at J, with 12 bases in the middle.

The genes are TRBV7-2 and TRBJ1-6, with unresolved D. Per the germline V gene, CDR1 is SGHTA and CDR2 is FQGNSA. The V and J ends lost 2 bases and 6 bases respectively, with 14 bases between them. The CDR3 covers 16 residues. CDR3 in DNA: TGTGCCAGCAGCTTATTCCCCACTAGAGCTAATTCACCCCTCCACTTT. It codes for CASSLFPTRANSPLHF.

This sequence joins TRBV28 and TRBJ2-2, with a weak D call TRBD2 (5 bases). The CDR3 totals 13 residues. V dropped 8 bases and J dropped 1 base, with 8 bases sitting between them. The V gene's germline CDR1 is MDHEN and CDR2 SYDVKM. CDR3 DNA sequence: TGTGCCAGCGGGAGCCGGAACACCGGGGAGCTGTTTTTT. Its protein product is CASGSRNTGELFF.

V gene TRBV7-3 combines with J gene TRBJ2-2; D is unclear. V was clipped by 4 bases and J by 1 base, with 10 bases between them. The CDR3 contains 15 residues. Germline assignment: CDR1 SGHTA and CDR2 FQGTGA. CDR3 bases: TGTGCCAGCAGCTCCGGACGTTTGAACACCGGGGAGCTGTTTTTT. Protein sequence: CASSSGRLNTGELFF. The full variable domain, its missing parts supplied by reference TRBV7-3 and TRBJ2-2, is GAGVSQTPSNKVTEKGKYVELRCDPISGHTALYWYRQSLGQGPEFLIYFQGTGAADDSGLPNDRFFAVRPEGSVSTLKIQRTERGDSAVYLCASSSGRLNTGELFFGEGSRLTVL.

This sequence joins TRBV20-1 and TRBJ2-5; no reliable D call. Germline lookup yields CDR1 DFQATT and CDR2 SNEGSKA (reference sequence). V was shortened by 4 bases and J by 5 bases, with 8 bases between the two germline ends. The CDR3 spans 11 residues. CDR3 sequence reads: CSATVVETQYF. The CDR3 DNA reads as TGCAGTGCTACCGTGGTGGAGACCCAGTACTTC.

The chain uses TRBV2 and TRBJ2-7; perhaps TRBD1 as D (5 bases). The germline CDR1 and CDR2 sequences are SNHLY and FYNNEI. CDR3 size: 14 residues. V shed 3 bases and J shed 3 bases, with 12 bases lying between them. The CDR3 DNA follows: TGTGCCAGCAGTGACGGTCCCAGGGTCTACGAGCAGTACTTC. Its protein is CASSDGPRVYEQYF.

V is TRBV7-8 and J is TRBJ2-1; 15 bases align to TRBD2. The CDR3 loop spans 17 amino acids. CDR1 and CDR2 (germline): SGHVS, FQNEAQ. V dropped 4 bases and J dropped 10; count of bases not matched to a gene: 11. The CDR3 DNA reads as TGTGCCAGCAGCTCACGACCAGGACTAGCGGGAGGGGGCGAGCAGTTCTTC. Translating gives CASSSRPGLAGGGEQFF.